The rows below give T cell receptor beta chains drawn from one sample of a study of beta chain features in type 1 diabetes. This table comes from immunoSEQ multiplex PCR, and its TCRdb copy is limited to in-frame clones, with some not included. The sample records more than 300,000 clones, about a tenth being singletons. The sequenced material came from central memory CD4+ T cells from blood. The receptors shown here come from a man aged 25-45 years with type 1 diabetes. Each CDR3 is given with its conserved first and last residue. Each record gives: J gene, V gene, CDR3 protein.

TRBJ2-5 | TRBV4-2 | CASSQGSGQETQYF
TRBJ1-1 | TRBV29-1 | CSARQGQTEAFF
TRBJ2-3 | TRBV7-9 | CASSQDSSTDTQYF
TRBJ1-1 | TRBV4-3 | CASSQGRENTEAFF
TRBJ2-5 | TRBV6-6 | CASRLAEETQYF
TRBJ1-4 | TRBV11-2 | CASSPLGEKLFF
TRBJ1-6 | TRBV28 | CASSSVWTGADNSPLHF
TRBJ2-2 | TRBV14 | CASSQVRNTGELFF
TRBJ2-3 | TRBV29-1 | CSAGATSTDTQYF
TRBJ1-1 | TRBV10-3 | CAISESKGASLGTRAFF
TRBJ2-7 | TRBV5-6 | CASSLVLQEDHEQYF
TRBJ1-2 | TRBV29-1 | CSVWDLYGYTF
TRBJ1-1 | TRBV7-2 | CASSLAFTEAFF
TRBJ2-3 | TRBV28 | CASSLVGGATSTDTQYF
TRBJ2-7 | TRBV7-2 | CASSLVTADYEQYF
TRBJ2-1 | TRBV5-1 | CASSLEMSSYNEQFF
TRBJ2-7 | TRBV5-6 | CASSSDRTNSYEQYF
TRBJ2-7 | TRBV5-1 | CASSPGQGPRTYEQYF
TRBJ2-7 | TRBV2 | CASKIESYEQYF
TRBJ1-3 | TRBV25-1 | CASSENLSGNTIYF
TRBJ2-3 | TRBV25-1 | CASRAETGADTQYF
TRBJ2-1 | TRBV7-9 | CASSLIRQSYNEQFF
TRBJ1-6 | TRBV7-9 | CASSSDRGDSYNSPLHF
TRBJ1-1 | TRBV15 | CATSSFTGGTEAFF
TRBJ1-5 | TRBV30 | CAWSTLFSNQPQHF
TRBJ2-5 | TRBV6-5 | CASSYEWWETQYF
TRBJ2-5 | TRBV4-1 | CASSQDLGAFETQYF
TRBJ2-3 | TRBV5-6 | CASSFGQGDTQYF
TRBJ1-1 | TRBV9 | CASSVEANTEAFF
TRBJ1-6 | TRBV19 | CASSLGQGINSPLHF
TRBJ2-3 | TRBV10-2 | CASKEEFRIDTQYF
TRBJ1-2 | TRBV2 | CASSEDFTNYGYTF
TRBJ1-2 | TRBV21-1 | CASSKDWMGQGTNYGYTF
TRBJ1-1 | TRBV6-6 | CASSYSTGGTEAFF
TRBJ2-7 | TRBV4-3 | CASSLVQGSGAQYF
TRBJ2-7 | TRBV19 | CASSITRETLYF
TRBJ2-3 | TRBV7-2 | CASSRQGGTDTQYF
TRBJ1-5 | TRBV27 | CASSFMGSNQPQHF
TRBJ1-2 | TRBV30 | CAWSVPSIYGYTF
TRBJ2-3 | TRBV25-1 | CASSGPGQGFLRTDTQYF
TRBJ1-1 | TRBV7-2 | CASSQTQENTEAFF
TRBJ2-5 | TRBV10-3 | CASSYGPQETQYF
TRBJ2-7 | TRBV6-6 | CASSYQLAGELEQYF
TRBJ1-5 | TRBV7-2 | CASSLGPRGQGNQPQHF
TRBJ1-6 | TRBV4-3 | CASSLQPAGQARNSPLHF
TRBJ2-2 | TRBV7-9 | CASSLSRTGPDTGELFF
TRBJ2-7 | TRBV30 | CAWIRVPSYEQYF
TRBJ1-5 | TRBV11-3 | CASSLKQGMKEANQPQHF
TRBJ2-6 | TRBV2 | CASSEVGQGFSGANVLTF
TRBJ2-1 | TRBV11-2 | CASSSRDRGHNEQFF
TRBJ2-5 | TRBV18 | CASSPTRGETQYF
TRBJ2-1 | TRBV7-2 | CASSPTSFNDEQFF